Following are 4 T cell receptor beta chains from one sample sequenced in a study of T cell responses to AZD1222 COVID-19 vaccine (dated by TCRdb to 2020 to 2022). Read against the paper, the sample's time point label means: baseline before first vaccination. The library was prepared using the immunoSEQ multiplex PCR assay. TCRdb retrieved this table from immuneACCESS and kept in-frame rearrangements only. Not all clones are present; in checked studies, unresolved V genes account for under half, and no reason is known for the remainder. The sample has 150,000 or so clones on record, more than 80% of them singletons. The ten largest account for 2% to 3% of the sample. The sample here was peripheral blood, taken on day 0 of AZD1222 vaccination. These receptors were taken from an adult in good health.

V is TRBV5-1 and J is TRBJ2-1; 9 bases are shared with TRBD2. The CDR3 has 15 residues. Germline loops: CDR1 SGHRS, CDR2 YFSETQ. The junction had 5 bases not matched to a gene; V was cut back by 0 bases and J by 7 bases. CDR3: CASSLVGTSSNEQFF. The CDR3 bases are TGCGCCAGCAGCTTGGTTGGGACTAGCTCAAATGAGCAGTTCTTC. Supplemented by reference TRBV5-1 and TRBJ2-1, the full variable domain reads KAGVTQTPRYLIKTRGQQVTLSCSPISGHRSVSWYQQTPGQGLQFLFEYFSETQRNKGNFPGRFSGRQFSNSRSEMNVSTLELGDSALYLCASSLVGTSSNEQFFGPGTRLTVL.

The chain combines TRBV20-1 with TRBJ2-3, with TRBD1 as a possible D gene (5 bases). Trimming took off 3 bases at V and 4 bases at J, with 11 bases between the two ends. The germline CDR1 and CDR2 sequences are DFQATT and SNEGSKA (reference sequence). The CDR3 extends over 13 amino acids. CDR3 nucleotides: TGCAGTGCTAGTCTGACAGTAGCAGATACGCAGTATTTT. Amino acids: CSASLTVADTQYF.

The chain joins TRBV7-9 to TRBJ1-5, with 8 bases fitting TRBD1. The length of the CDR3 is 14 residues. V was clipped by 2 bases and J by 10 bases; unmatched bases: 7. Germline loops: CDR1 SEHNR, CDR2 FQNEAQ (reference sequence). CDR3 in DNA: TGTGCCAGCAGCTTAACGGGACAGGATTTTCCCCAGCATTTT. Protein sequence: CASSLTGQDFPQHF. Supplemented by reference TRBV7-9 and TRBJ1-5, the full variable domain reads DTGVSQNPRHKITKRGQNVTFRCDPISEHNRLYWYRQTLGQGPEFLTYFQNEAQLEKSRLLSDRFSAERPKGSFSTLEIQRTEQGDSAMYLCASSLTGQDFPQHFGDGTRLSIL.

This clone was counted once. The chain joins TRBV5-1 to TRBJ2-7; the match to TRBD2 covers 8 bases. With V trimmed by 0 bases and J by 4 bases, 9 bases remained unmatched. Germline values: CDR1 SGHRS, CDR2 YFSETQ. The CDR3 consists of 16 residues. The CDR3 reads CASSLGSPAGEYEQYF. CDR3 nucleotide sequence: TGCGCCAGCAGCTTGGGGTCGCCAGCGGGAGAATACGAGCAGTACTTC.